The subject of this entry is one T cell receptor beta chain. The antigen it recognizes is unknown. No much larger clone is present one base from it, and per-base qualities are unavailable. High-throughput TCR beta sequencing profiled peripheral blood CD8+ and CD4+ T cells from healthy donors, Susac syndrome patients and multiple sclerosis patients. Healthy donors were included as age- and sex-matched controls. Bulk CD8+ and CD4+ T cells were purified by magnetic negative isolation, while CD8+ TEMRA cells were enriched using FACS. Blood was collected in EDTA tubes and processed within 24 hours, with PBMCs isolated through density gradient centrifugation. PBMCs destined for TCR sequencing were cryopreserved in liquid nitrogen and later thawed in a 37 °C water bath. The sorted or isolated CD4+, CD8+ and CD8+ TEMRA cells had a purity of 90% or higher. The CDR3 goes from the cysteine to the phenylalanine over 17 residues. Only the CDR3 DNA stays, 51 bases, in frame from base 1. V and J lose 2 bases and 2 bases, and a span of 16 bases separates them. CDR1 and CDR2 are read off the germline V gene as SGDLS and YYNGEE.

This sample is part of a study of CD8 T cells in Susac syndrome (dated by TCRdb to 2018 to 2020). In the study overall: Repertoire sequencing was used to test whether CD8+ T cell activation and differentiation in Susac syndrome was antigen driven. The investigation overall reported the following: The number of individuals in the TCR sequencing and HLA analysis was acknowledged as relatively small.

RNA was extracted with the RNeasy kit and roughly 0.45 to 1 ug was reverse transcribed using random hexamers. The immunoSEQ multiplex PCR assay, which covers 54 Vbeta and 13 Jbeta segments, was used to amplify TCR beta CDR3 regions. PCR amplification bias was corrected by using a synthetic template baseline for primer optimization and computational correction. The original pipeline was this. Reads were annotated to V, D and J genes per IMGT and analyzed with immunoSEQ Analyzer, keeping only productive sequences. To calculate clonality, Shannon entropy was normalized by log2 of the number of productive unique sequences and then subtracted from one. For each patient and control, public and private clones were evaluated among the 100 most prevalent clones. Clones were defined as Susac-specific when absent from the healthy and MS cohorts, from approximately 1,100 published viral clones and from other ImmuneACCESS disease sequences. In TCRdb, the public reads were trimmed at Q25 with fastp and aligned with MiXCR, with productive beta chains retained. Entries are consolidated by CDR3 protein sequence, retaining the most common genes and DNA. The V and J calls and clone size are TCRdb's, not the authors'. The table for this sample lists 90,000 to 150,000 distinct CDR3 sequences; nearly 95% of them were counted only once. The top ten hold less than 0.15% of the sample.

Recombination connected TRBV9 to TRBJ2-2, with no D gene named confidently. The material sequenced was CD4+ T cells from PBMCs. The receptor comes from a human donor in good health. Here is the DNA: TGTGCCAGCAGCGTCAGCCACCATCGGATCAACACCGGGGAGCTGTTTTTT. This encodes CASSVSHHRINTGELFF.